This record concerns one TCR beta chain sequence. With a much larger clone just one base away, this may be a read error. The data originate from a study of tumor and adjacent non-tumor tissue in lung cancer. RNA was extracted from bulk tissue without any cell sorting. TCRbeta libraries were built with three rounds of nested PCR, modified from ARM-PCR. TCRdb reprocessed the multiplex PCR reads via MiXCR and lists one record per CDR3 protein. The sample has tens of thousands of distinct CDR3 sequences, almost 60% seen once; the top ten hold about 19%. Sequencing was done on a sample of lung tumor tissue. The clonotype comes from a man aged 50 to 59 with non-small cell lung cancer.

CDR3 nucleotides: TGTGCCAGCACGGGGGGGGAGCTGTCTTTT. This gives the protein CASTGGELSF. The chain joins TRBV6-1 to TRBJ2-2; 8 nucleotides agree with TRBD2. Germline CDR1 and CDR2: MNHNS and SASEGT. The CDR3 sequence is 10 residues long.